Sequencing of this T cell receptor (beta chain) was carried out in a study of blood T cell repertoires in COVID-19. Study summary: Researchers got acute and convalescent COVID-19 samples from the United States, Italy and Spain. In each case, the material was cDNA or gDNA derived from T cells, B-cell-depleted T cells, or PBMCs.

With 3 bases clipped from V and 10 bases from J, the junction kept 9 bases outside the gene matches. CDR3 length: 15 amino acids. Germline assignment: CDR1 KGHSH and CDR2 LQKENI. Measured with immunoSEQ multiplex PCR; TCRdb has only the in-frame clones, and not every one. This table holds 45,000 to 55,000 clones, 80% to 90% found once. The TCR originated in a man aged 50 or older with acute or convalescent COVID-19. Material for sequencing was peripheral blood. This rearrangement joins TRBV18 to TRBJ1-6; 7 nucleotides agree with TRBD1. CDR3: CASSPREQGLSPLHF. The CDR3 DNA follows: TGTGCCAGCTCACCTCGGGAACAGGGGCTCTCACCCCTCCACTTT.